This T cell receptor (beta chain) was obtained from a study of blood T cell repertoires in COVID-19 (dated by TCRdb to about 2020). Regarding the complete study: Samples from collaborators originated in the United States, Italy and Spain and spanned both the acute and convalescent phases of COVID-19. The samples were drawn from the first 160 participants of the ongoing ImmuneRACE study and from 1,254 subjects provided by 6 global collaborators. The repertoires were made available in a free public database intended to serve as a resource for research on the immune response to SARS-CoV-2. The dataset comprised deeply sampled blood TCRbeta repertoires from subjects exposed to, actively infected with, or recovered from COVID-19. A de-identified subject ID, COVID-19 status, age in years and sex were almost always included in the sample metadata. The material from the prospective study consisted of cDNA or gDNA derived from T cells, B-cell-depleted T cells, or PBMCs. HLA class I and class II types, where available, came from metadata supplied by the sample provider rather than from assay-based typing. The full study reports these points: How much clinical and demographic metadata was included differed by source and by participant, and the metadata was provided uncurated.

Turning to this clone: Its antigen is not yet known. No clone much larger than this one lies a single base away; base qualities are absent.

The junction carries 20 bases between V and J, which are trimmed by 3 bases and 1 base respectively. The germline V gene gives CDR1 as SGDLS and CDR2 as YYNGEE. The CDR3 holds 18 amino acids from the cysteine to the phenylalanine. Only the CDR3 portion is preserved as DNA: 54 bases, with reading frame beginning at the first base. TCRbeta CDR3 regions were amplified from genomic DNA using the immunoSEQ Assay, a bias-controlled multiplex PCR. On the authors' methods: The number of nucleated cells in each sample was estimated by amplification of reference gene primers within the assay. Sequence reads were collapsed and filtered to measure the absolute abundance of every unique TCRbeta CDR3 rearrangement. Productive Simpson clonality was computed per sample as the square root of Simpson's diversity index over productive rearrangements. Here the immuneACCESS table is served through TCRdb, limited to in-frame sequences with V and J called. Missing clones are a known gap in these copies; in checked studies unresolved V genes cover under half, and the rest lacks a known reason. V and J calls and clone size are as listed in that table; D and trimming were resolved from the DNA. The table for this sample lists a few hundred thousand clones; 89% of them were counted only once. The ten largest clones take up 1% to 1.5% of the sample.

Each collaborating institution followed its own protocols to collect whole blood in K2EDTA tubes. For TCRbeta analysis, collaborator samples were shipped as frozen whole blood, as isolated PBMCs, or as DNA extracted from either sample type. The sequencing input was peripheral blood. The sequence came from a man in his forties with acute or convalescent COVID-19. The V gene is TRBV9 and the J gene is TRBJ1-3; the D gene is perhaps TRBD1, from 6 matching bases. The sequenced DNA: TGTGCCAGCAGCGGCGGACAGAGGGGCTCCGTTTCTGGAAACACCATATATTTT. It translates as CASSGGQRGSVSGNTIYF.